The 28 T cell receptor beta chains listed next were all sequenced from one sample in a study of low-dose radiotherapy and immunotherapy resistance in tumors. Time point defined: before trial treatment. TRAV- and TRBV-specific primers were used for first-strand cDNA, which covered alpha and beta chains. It was with a constant-region primer and a V-primer adapter that TCRs were amplified over around 20 PCR cycles. TCRdb redid the calling of the reads with MiXCR, one entry per CDR3 protein. Of 55,000 to 70,000 distinct CDR3 sequences in the sample, roughly 24% were seen once. The sample consisted of PBMCs, taken before treatment. The source of these receptors is a male donor with prostate cancer.

This clonotype was picked up many times. This chain joins TRBV4-1 and TRBJ2-7; the D gene is possibly TRBD2 (6 bases). Looked up from germline, CDR1 is MGHRA and CDR2 is YSYEKL. The CDR3 consists of 18 residues. Trimming shortened V by 1 base and J by 3 bases, and 22 bases separated the two germline ends. This CDR3 reads CASSQVPPSGGNGYEQYF. CDR3 coding DNA: TGCGCCAGCAGCCAAGTACCTCCCTCTGGCGGGAACGGCTACGAGCAGTACTTC.

This clonotype was seen many times. The V call is TRBV5-4, the J call TRBJ2-1, with TRBD2 identical over 11 bases. Unmatched junction bases numbered 5, after V lost 6 bases and J lost 6 bases. Germline lookup yields CDR1 SGHNT and CDR2 YYREEE (reference sequence). There are 14 residues in the CDR3. The CDR3 coding sequence is TGTGCCAGCAACCCCGGGACTAGCGGCAATGAGCAGTTCTTC. Its translation is CASNPGTSGNEQFF. Looking up the rest from reference TRBV5-4 and TRBJ2-1 gives the full variable domain: ETGVTQSPTHLIKTRGQQVTLRCSSQSGHNTVSWYQQALGQGPQFIFQYYREEENGRGNFPPRFSGLQFPNYSSELNVNALELDDSALYLCASNPGTSGNEQFFGPGTRLTVL.

The V call is TRBV7-9, the J call TRBJ1-4; TRBD1 might be the D (6 bases). Trimming took 3 bases from V and 7 from J, leaving 15 bases between them. Germline assignment: CDR1 SEHNR and CDR2 FQNEAQ (reference sequence). The CDR3 spans 15 residues. The CDR3 nucleotides are TGTGCCAGCAGCTTTTATCTAGAGACAGGTGAAAAACTGTTTTTT. Translating it yields CASSFYLETGEKLFF.

This clonotype was counted at least ten times. The V call is TRBV5-1, the J call TRBJ1-1; D is undetermined. CDR1 and CDR2 from the germline V gene are SGHRS and YFSETQ. The V gene lost 1 base and the J gene lost 0 bases, with 4 bases spanning the gap. This CDR3 is built from 13 residues. CDR3 in DNA: TGCGCCAGCAGCTTGCGGATGAACACTGAAGCTTTCTTT. This codes for CASSLRMNTEAFF.

This sequence joins TRBV24-1 and TRBJ2-5; D uncertain. Germline-derived CDR1 and CDR2 are KGHDR and SFDVKD. The V end lost 3 bases, the J end lost 0 bases, and 10 bases lay between the germline ends. There are 15 residues in the CDR3. The CDR3 DNA reads as TGTGCCACCAGTGATCCGGCAGAGTACCAAGAGACCCAGTACTTC. Translation: CATSDPAEYQETQYF.

J is TRBJ2-6 and V is TRBV5-1; TRBD1 aligns across 7 bases. This CDR3 region has 15 residues. The V segment lost 5 bases and the J segment 0 bases; nucleotides outside the gene matches: 2. CDR1 SGHRS and CDR2 YFSETQ come from the germline V gene. CDR3 nucleotide sequence: TGCGCCAGCAGGGGGACAGACTCTGGGGCCAACGTCCTGACTTTC. Translated, it gives CASRGTDSGANVLTF.

This clonotype was recorded at least ten times. The V call is TRBV30, the J call TRBJ2-1; 16 nucleotides line up with TRBD2. With V trimmed by 5 bases and J by 7 bases, 8 bases remained unmatched. This CDR3 comprises 16 residues. Germline V gene data show CDR1 as GTSNPN and CDR2 as SVGIG (reference sequence). CDR3 loop: CAWVPPGLAGGNEQFF. Written as DNA, the CDR3 is TGTGCCTGGGTCCCTCCGGGACTAGCGGGGGGGAATGAGCAGTTCTTC. Supplemented by reference TRBV30 and TRBJ2-1, the full variable domain reads SQTIHQWPATLVQPVGSPLSLECTVEGTSNPNLYWYRQAAGRGLQLLFYSVGIGQISSEVPQNLSASRPQDRQFILSSKKLLLSDSGFYLCAWVPPGLAGGNEQFFGPGTRLTVL.

The sample holds many counts of this clonotype. This chain uses TRBV5-1 with TRBJ2-7, with 7 bases matching TRBD1. The CDR3 runs 15 residues. Germline lookup yields CDR1 SGHRS and CDR2 YFSETQ. Trimming cost V 3 bases and J 6 bases; bases outside gene matches: 12. DNA for the CDR3: TGCGCCAGCAGCTCCCTCTCCGGACAGGCAATCGAGCAGTACTTC. It specifies CASSSLSGQAIEQYF.

Notes on this clonotype: This likely stems from a read error, as it lies one base from a far larger clone. The V and J genes are TRBV13 and TRBJ2-7; no clear D gene. CDR1 and CDR2 from the germline V gene are PRHDT and FYEKMQ (reference sequence). V was pared by 5 bases and J by 7 bases, with 24 bases between. The CDR3 runs to 16 residues. The CDR3 DNA follows: TGTGCCAGCAGCGAGCCGGACGGGTCGCCCTACAATGAGCAGTACTTC. Encoded protein: CASSEPDGSPYNEQYF.

This clonotype was observed at least ten times. The chain's CDR3 is CASSSPGEGNTIYF. Written as DNA, the CDR3 is TGTGCCAGCAGTTCCCCAGGGGAAGGAAACACCATATATTTT. V and J are TRBV7-9 and TRBJ1-3, with D perhaps TRBD1 (6 bases). From germline, CDR1 is SEHNR and CDR2 FQNEAQ (reference sequence). V gave up 6 bases and J gave up 4 bases, with 13 bases separating them. The CDR3 has 14 residues.

The V gene is TRBV19, the J gene TRBJ2-1; 12 nucleotides line up with TRBD2. The germline V gene has CDR1 LNHDA and CDR2 SQIVND (reference sequence). This CDR3 has 17 amino acids. The junction had 9 bases not matched to a gene; V was cut back by 4 bases and J by 5 bases. The CDR3 loop reads CASSTQLAGGQHNEQFF. As DNA, the CDR3 is TGTGCCAGTAGTACTCAACTAGCGGGAGGTCAGCACAATGAGCAGTTCTTC. Looking up the rest from reference TRBV19 and TRBJ2-1 gives the full variable domain: DGGITQSPKYLFRKEGQNVTLSCEQNLNHDAMYWYRQDPGQGLRLIYYSQIVNDFQKGDIAEGYSVSREKKESFPLTVTSAQKNPTAFYLCASSTQLAGGQHNEQFFGPGTRLTVL.

This clonotype was seen ten or more times. The gene calls are TRBV29-1 and TRBJ2-5; no clear D. The germline V and J ends were trimmed by 5 bases and 4 bases, with 11 bases remaining between them. The CDR3 spans 12 residues. In germline, CDR1 is SQVTM, CDR2 ANQGSEA. The CDR3 DNA follows: TGCAGCGTTCGTGGGGTGGGAGAGACCCAGTACTTC. It is translated as CSVRGVGETQYF.

This clonotype was counted between two and nine times. The rearrangement links TRBV27 to TRBJ2-1; D perhaps matches TRBD2 (5 bases). Germline V gene data show CDR1 as MNHEY and CDR2 as SMNVEV (reference sequence). The CDR3 covers 14 residues. V lost 0 bases and J 6 bases, leaving 9 bases between the germline ends. In DNA form, the CDR3 reads TGTGCCAGCAGTTTATCTCTAGCAGGCAATGAGCAGTTCTTC. It specifies CASSLSLAGNEQFF.

This chain connects TRBV19 to TRBJ2-3; maybe TRBD1 (8 bases). The CDR3 length is 18 residues. V dropped 3 bases and J dropped 9 bases, with 28 bases sitting between them. Germline CDR1 LNHDA, CDR2 SQIVND (reference sequence). The DNA of the CDR3 is TGTGCCAGTAGTATTGGGGGTCGGGACAGGTCCTCGGGGGGCACGCAGTATTTT. Residues: CASSIGGRDRSSGGTQYF.

Only a few counts were recorded for this clonotype. The V call is TRBV27, the J call TRBJ2-5, with no clear D. V lost 3 bases and J 0 bases, leaving 5 bases between the germline ends. Per the germline V gene, CDR1 is MNHEY and CDR2 is SMNVEV (reference sequence). CDR3 length equals 13 residues. The CDR3 protein is CASSFQYQETQYF. DNA for the CDR3: TGTGCCAGCAGTTTCCAGTACCAAGAGACCCAGTACTTC.

This sequence joins TRBV28 and TRBJ1-1; TRBD1 might be the D (5 bases). V lost 4 bases to trimming and J lost 4 bases, with 16 bases between them. In germline, CDR1 is MDHEN, CDR2 SYDVKM. CDR3 length: 15 residues. In nucleotides, the CDR3 is TGTGCCAGCAGTTCACGGGACTCCCCGGGCACTGAAGCTTTCTTT. Its translation: CASSSRDSPGTEAFF.

This clonotype was recorded at least ten times. CDR3 in DNA: TGTGCCAGCAGCTTATCCCCACTAGCGGGGAATGAGCAGTTCTTC. This codes for CASSLSPLAGNEQFF. This chain uses TRBV7-6 with TRBJ2-1; TRBD2 matches at 10 bases. The length of the CDR3 is 15 residues. V lost 2 bases and J lost 7; bases outside the gene matches: 5. Germline V gene data show CDR1 as SGHVS and CDR2 as FNYEAQ. The variable domain in full, completed from reference TRBV7-6 and TRBJ2-1, reads GAGVSQSPRYKVTKRGQDVALRCDPISGHVSLYWYRQALGQGPEFLTYFNYEAQQDKSGLPNDRFSAERPEGSISTLTIQRTEQRDSAMYRCASSLSPLAGNEQFFGPGTRLTVL.

This clonotype was seen repeatedly, ten times or more. The rearrangement joins TRBV6-5 to TRBJ2-1; TRBD2 is a possible D gene (6 bases). This CDR3 contains 14 residues. V was shortened by 6 bases and J by 5 bases, with 14 bases between the two germline ends. Germline assignment: CDR1 MNHEY and CDR2 SVGAGI. The CDR3 protein is CASSRLVGDNEQFF. The CDR3 DNA sequence: TGTGCCAGCAGCAGACTAGTTGGGGACAATGAGCAGTTCTTC.

Many counts were recorded for this clonotype. This sequence joins TRBV2 and TRBJ2-7; tentative D call: TRBD2 (5 bases). V was clipped by 5 bases and J by 6 bases, with 11 bases between them. The CDR3 is 12 residues long. Germline V lookup: CDR1 SNHLY, CDR2 FYNNEI. The CDR3 here is CASSLLAREQYF. The DNA of the CDR3 is TGTGCCAGCAGTCTTCTAGCACGCGAGCAGTACTTC.

In nucleotides, the CDR3 is TGTGCCAGTAGATCTAGCGGGAGGGACGAGCAGTTCTTC. Translated, it gives CASRSSGRDEQFF. This sequence joins TRBV19 and TRBJ2-1, with 12 bases aligning to TRBD2. The CDR3 extends over 13 amino acids. Germline CDR1 and CDR2: LNHDA and SQIVND (reference sequence). With V trimmed by 6 bases and J by 10 bases, 4 bases remained unmatched.

The sample holds many counts of this clonotype. The rearrangement uses TRBV24-1 and TRBJ2-1; the match to TRBD2 covers 9 bases. The CDR3 totals 16 residues. Germline V gene data show CDR1 as KGHDR and CDR2 as SFDVKD. Trimming cost V 5 bases and J 3 bases; bases outside gene matches: 7. The CDR3 DNA reads as TGTGCCACCAGTGGGAGTAGCGGGAGAGGCTACAATGAGCAGTTCTTC. Translation: CATSGSSGRGYNEQFF.

Points on this clonotype: Given a far larger clone just one base away, this is likely a sequencing read error. J is TRBJ1-5 and V is TRBV6-2 or TRBV6-3; tentative D call: TRBD1 (5 bases). The CDR3 contains 14 residues. Germline V CDR1 and CDR2: MNHEY, SVGEGT. This chain's CDR3 is CVSVGTATGQPQHF. The CDR3 DNA reads as TGTGTCAGCGTTGGGACTGCGACGGGTCAGCCCCAGCATTTT.

Many counts were recorded for this clonotype. In DNA, the CDR3 is TGCGCCAGCAGCTTGGCCAGGTCCCCAAATGAAAAACTGTTTTTT. This codes for CASSLARSPNEKLFF. The rearrangement uses TRBV5-1 and TRBJ1-4; no reliable D call. The germline V and J ends were trimmed by 0 bases and 5 bases, with 11 bases remaining between them. The CDR3 is made up of 15 amino acids. Per germline, CDR1 SGHRS and CDR2 YFSETQ.

There are many counts of this clonotype. The J gene is TRBJ1-5, the V gene TRBV7-9, with 8 positions matching TRBD1. V shed 1 base, J shed 4 bases, and the junction held 15 bases outside the gene matches. This CDR3 contains 19 residues. Germline loops: CDR1 SEHNR, CDR2 FQNEAQ (reference sequence). The CDR3 DNA sequence: TGTGCCAGCAGCTTAGGAAAAGGACAGGGCCGGTTTATTAATCAGCCCCAGCATTTT. Protein product: CASSLGKGQGRFINQPQHF.

The chain uses TRBV19 and TRBJ1-5; 8 nucleotides agree with TRBD1. Unmatched junction bases numbered 5, after V lost 4 bases and J lost 0 bases. In germline, CDR1 is LNHDA, CDR2 SQIVND (reference sequence). The CDR3 is made up of 16 amino acids. The CDR3 region is CASSRDRLYSNQPQHF. The DNA of the CDR3 is TGTGCCAGTAGTAGGGACAGGCTCTATAGCAATCAGCCCCAGCATTTT.

This clonotype was recorded many times. The chain couples TRBV5-4 to TRBJ2-7; 9 positions agree with TRBD2. Losses at the gene ends were 0 bases for V and 6 bases for J; bases not matched to a gene: 4. Germline CDR1 SGHNT, CDR2 YYREEE (reference sequence). This CDR3 has 14 residues. The CDR3 reads CASSLELAGSEQYF. CDR3 in DNA: TGTGCCAGCAGCTTGGAACTAGCGGGTAGCGAGCAGTACTTC.

A note on this clonotype: A read error is the likely source, as a far larger clone sits one nucleotide away. The chain is built from TRBV5-3 and TRBJ2-1; 14 bases match TRBD2. TRBV5-3 is known as an ORF, though its function is uncertain. This CDR3 contains 17 residues. CDR3 nucleotides: TGTGTCAGCAGCAGGCTGGGGACTAGCGGGAGAGAGAATGAGCAGTTCTTC. Its protein is CVSSRLGTSGRENEQFF.

As regards this clonotype: A read error may explain this, as a much larger clone is one base away. The chain is built from TRBV7-9 and TRBJ1-1, with 8 bases matching TRBD1. There are 14 residues in the CDR3. Germline V gene lookup returns CDR1 SEHNR and CDR2 FQNEAQ (reference sequence). In DNA form, the CDR3 reads TGTGCCGGCAGCTTCACAAATGGACAGGGTGAAGCTTTCTTT. Protein product: CAGSFTNGQGEAFF. The full variable domain, rest sourced from reference TRBV7-9 and TRBJ1-1, is DTGVSQNPRHKITKRGQNVTFRCDPISEHNRLYWYRQTLGQGPEFLTYFQNEAQLEKSRLLSDRFSAERPKGSFSTLEIQRTEQGDSAMYLCAGSFTNGQGEAFFGQGTRLTVV.